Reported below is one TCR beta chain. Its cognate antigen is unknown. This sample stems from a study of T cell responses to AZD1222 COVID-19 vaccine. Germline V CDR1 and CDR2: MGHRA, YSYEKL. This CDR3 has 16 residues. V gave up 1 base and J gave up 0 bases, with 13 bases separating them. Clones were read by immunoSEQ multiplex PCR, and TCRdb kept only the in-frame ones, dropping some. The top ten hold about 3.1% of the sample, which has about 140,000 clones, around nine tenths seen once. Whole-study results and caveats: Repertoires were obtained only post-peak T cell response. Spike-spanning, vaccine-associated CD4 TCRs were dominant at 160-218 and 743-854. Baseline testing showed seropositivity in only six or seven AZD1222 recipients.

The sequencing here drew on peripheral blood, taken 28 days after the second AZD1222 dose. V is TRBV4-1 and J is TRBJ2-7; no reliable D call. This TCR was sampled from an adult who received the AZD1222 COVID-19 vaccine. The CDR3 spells CASSQVLGAGSYEQYF. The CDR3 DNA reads TGCGCCAGCAGCCAAGTACTCGGAGCTGGCTCCTACGAGCAGTACTTC.